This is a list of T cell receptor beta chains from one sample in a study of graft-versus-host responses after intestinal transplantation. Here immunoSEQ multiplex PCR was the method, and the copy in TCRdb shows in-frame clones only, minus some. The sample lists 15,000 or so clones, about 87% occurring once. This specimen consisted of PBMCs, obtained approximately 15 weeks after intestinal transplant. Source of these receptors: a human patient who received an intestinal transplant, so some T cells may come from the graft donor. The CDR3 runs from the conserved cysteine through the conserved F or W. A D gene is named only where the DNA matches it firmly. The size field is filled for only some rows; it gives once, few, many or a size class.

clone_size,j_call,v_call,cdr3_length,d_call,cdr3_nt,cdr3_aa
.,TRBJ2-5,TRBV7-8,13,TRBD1,TGTGCCAGCAGACCTAGGACAGGCGAGACCCAGTACTTC,CASRPRTGETQYF
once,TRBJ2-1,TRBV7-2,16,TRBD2,TGTGCCAGCAGCTTAGTGGGACTAGCGGCCTACAATGAGCAGTTCTTC,CASSLVGLAAYNEQFF
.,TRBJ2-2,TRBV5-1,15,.,TGCGCCAGCAGCCTGATGGACATCTACACCGGGGAGCTGTTTTTT,CASSLMDIYTGELFF
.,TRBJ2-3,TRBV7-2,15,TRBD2,TGTGCCAGCAGTTCTAGCGGGAGGGGGCGGGGTACGCAGTATTTT,CASSSSGRGRGTQYF
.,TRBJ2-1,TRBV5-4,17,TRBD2,TGTGCCAGCAGCGCCACCGGGGGACTAAGGGGCTCGTATGAGCAGTTCTTC,CASSATGGLRGSYEQFF
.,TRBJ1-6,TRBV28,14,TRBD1,TGTGCCAGCGGCCTGGGACAGGACTATTCACCCCTCCACTTT,CASGLGQDYSPLHF
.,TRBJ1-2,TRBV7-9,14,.,TGTGCCAGCAGCCCGGGGGGGTATAGCTATGGCTACACCTTC,CASSPGGYSYGYTF
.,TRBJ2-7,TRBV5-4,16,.,TGTGCCAGCAGCTTGGATCCGGACTTAAGCTCCTACGAGCAGTACTTC,CASSLDPDLSSYEQYF
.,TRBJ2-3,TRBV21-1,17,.,TGTGCCAGCAGCACCCGGACTAGCGGGAGCCACACAGATACGCAGTATTTT,CASSTRTSGSHTDTQYF
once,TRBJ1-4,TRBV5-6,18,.,TGTGCCAGCAGCTTGGAGTTTACGGGGAGAGCGACTAATGAAAAACTGTTTTTT,CASSLEFTGRATNEKLFF
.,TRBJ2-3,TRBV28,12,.,TGTGCCAGCAGTTTACGCCCAGATACGCAGTATTTT,CASSLRPDTQYF
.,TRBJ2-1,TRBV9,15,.,TGTGCCAGCAGCGTAGGGAGCCACTCCTACAATGAGCAGTTCTTC,CASSVGSHSYNEQFF
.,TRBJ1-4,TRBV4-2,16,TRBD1,TGTGCCAGCAGCCATAACAGGGGGCGGACTAATGAAAAACTGTTTTTT,CASSHNRGRTNEKLFF
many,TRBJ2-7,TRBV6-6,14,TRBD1,TGTGCCAGCAGTTACTCTGGGACAGCCTACGAGCAGTACTTC,CASSYSGTAYEQYF
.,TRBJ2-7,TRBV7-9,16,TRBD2,TGTGCCAGCAGCTTAGTACCGGGACTAGTCTCCTCCGAGCAGTACTTC,CASSLVPGLVSSEQYF
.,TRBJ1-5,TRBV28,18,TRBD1,TGTGCCAGCAGTTTATTATCAGGGGGTATGGGGAGCAATCAGCCCCAGCATTTT,CASSLLSGGMGSNQPQHF
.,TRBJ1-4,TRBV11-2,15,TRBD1,TGTGCCAGCAGCCCCACGACAGGGAGTAATGAAAAACTGTTTTTT,CASSPTTGSNEKLFF
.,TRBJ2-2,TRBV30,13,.,TGTGCCTGGAGACCGGAGAACACCGGGGAGCTGTTTTTT,CAWRPENTGELFF
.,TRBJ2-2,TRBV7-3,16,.,TGTGCCAGCAGCGCCCAGGGAACCCCGGGCACCGGGGAGCTGTTTTTT,CASSAQGTPGTGELFF
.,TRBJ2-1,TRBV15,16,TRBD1,TGTGCCACCAGCAGAGAGAGGTTACAGGGGGCAAAGGAGCAGTTCTTC,CATSRERLQGAKEQFF
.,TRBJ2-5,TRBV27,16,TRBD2,TGTGCCAGCAGTCCCTGGACTAGCGGGAGAGGAGAGACCCAGTACTTC,CASSPWTSGRGETQYF
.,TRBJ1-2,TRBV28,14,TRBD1,TGTGCCAGCAAGACAGGGGGCTATAACTATGGCTACACCTTC,CASKTGGYNYGYTF
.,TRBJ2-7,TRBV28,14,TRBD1,TGTGCCAGCAGCAAGACAGGGGCCTTCTACGAGCAGTACTTC,CASSKTGAFYEQYF
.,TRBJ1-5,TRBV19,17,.,TGTGCCAGTAGTATAGCCCGGGGCGGCGGTAGCAATCAGCCCCAGCATTTT,CASSIARGGGSNQPQHF
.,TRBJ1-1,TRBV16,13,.,TGTGCCAGCAGCCAATTGGGCTGGGCAGAAGCTTTCTTT,CASSQLGWAEAFF
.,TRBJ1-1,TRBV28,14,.,TGTGCCAGCTCCGTAGGGGCAGGAAACACTGAAGCTTTCTTT,CASSVGAGNTEAFF
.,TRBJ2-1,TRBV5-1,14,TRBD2,TGCGCCAGCAGCATTACTAGCGCCAACAATGAGCAGTTCTTC,CASSITSANNEQFF
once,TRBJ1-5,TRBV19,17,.,TGTGCCAGTAGTACTTGGCCTTTAGGGAATAGCAATCAGCCCCAGCATTTT,CASSTWPLGNSNQPQHF
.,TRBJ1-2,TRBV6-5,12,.,TGTGCCAGCAGTTACGACAGCTATGGCTACACCTTC,CASSYDSYGYTF
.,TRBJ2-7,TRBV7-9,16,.,TGTGCCAGCAGCACGACAACCGGGGGAGGCTCCTACGAGCAGTACTTC,CASSTTTGGGSYEQYF
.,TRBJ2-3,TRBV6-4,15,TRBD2,TGTGCCAGCAGTGAAGGGACTAGCGGCACAGATACGCAGTATTTT,CASSEGTSGTDTQYF
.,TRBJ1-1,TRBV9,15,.,TGTGCCAGCAGCGTAACCGGGGGAGTGAACACTGAAGCTTTCTTT,CASSVTGGVNTEAFF